The source of this TCR beta chain is a study of T-cell reconstitution after alpha-beta-depleted transplantation in children. This CDR3 region has 12 residues. Germline V gives CDR1 SEHNR, CDR2 FQNEAQ (reference sequence). Preparation of the TCRbeta library involved a method that used unique molecular identifiers. TCRdb fed the PCR reads into MiXCR, producing one record per CDR3 protein. This table has hundreds of thousands of distinct CDR3 sequences, roughly 13% appearing once. Whole-study results and caveats: Hyperexpanded clones declined; after one year, newly produced T cells mostly supplied diversity. After transplant, at about two months, alpha-beta T cells were reportedly derived from several hundred expanded graft clones.

A remark on this clonotype: Antigen specificity is unknown.

This clonotype originated in a male patient under 18 who had a stem cell transplant for acute myeloid leukemia, so the T cells may come from the graft donor. This sample comprised PBMCs, mostly from graft donor cells, obtained 360 days after TCRalphabeta/CD19-depleted stem cell transplant. The V gene is TRBV7-9, the J gene TRBJ2-1, with D perhaps matching TRBD1 or TRBD2 (5 bases each). The CDR3 DNA reads TGTGCTATAGTAGACAGCGGCAATGAGCAGTTCTTC. Amino acid sequence: CAIVDSGNEQFF.